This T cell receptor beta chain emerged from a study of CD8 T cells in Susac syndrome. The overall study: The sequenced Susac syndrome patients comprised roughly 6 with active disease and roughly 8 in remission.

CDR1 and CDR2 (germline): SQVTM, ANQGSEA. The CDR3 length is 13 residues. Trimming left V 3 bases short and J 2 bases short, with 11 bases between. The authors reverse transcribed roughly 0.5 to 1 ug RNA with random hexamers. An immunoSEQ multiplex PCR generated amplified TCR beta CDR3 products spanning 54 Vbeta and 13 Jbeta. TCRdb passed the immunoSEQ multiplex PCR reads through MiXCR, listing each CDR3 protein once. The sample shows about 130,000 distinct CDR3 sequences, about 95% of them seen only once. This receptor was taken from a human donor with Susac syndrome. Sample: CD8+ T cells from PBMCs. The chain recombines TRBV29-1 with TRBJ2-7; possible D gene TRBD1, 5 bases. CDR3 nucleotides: TGCAGCGTTGAGACGACAGAGACCTACGAGCAGTACTTC. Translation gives CSVETTETYEQYF.